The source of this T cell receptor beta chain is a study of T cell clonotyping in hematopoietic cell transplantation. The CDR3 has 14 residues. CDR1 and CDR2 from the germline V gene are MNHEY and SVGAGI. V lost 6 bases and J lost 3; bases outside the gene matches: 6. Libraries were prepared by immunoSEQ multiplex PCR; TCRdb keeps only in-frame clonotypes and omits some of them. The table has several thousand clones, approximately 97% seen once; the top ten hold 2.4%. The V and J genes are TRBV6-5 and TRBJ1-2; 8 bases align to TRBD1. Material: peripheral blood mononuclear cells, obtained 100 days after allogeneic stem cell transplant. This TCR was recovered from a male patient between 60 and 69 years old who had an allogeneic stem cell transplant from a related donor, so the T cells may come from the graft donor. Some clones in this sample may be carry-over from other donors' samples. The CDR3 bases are TGTGCCAGCAGATTCAGGGGGCGCGACTATGGCTACACCTTC. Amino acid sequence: CASRFRGRDYGYTF.